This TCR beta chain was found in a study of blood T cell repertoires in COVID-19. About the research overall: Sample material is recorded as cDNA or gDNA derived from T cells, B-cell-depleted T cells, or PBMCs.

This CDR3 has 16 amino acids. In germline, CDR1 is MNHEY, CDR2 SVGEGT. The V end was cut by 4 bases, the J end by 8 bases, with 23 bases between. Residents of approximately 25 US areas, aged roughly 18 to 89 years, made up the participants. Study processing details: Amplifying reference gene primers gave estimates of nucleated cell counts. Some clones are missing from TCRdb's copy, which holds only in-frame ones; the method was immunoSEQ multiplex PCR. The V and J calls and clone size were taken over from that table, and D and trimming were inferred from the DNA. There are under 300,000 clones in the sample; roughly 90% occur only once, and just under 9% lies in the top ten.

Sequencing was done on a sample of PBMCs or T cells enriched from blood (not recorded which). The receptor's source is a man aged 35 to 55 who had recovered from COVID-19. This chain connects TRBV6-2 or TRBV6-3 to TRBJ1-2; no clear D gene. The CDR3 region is CASSWRGVTVVGGYTF. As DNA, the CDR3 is TGTGCCAGCAGTTGGCGGGGTGTGACGGTGGTAGGCGGCTACACCTTC.